This TCR beta chain stems from a study of shared clonotypes between healthy human individuals. Study-wide results and limits: In this cohort, only blood was sampled, and tissue repertoires likely differ. Several donors held about 5% of naive CD4 clonotypes in common.

CD45RO-negative, CCR7-selected cells formed the naive CD8 fraction, which excluded terminally differentiated effector memory CD45RA+ cells. As regards this clone: As yet, its antigen is unknown.

The CDR3 loop spans 15 amino acids. The germline V and J ends were trimmed by 8 bases and 8 bases, with 19 bases remaining between them. Germline V gives CDR1 MDHEN, CDR2 SYDVKM. Each subset's genomic DNA was split evenly across several immunoSEQ plates. Clones were sequenced by immunoSEQ multiplex PCR, and TCRdb holds only the in-frame ones, with some missing. This sample has roughly 590,000 clones, with about 95% found just once. This TCR came from a woman aged 25 to 39 in good health. Sequenced sample: naive CD8+ T cells sorted from blood. This chain uses TRBV28 with TRBJ1-6; the D is unclear. CDR3 in amino acids: CASARTPGRDSPLHF. In DNA, the CDR3 is TGTGCCAGCGCAAGGACCCCGGGGAGGGATTCACCCCTCCACTTT.